The clone carrying this TCR beta chain was seen once. The entry originates in a study of blood T cell repertoires in COVID-19. Sequenced by immunoSEQ multiplex PCR; TCRdb stores in-frame clones only, minus some. The table records 95,000 to 150,000 clones, about 78% of them present only once. This CDR3 comprises 13 residues. The V and J ends lost 0 bases and 6 bases respectively, with 7 bases between them. The germline CDR1 and CDR2 sequences are SGDLS and YYNGEE. The receptor comes from a man between 65 and 79 years old with acute or convalescent COVID-19. V and J are TRBV9 and TRBJ1-5, with D unresolved. The sequencing sample was made of peripheral blood. For the CDR3, the DNA is TGTGCCAGCAGCGTAGCCTCAGGTCAGCCCCAGCATTTT. It translates to CASSVASGQPQHF. Based on the CDR3 plus reference TRBV9 and TRBJ1-5, the full variable domain is DSGVTQTPKHLITATGQRVTLRCSPRSGDLSVYWYQQSLDQGLQFLIQYYNGEERAKGNILERFSAQQFPDLHSELNLSSLELGDSALYFCASSVASGQPQHFGDGTRLSIL.